These 31 T cell receptor beta chains originate from one sample sequenced in a study of cytomegalovirus exposure and HLA in healthy donors. A multiplex PCR was run with 60 Vbeta primers and 13 Jbeta primers. Only in-frame clones appear in the TCRdb table, and some are missing; sequencing was by immunoSEQ multiplex PCR. This sample yields around 220,000 clones, of which 65% to 80% are seen a single time; 0.2% to 0.25% belongs to the top ten. Material for sequencing was PBMCs. The source of these receptors is a girl aged 2-10 years in good health and CMV-seronegative.

The gene calls are TRBV28 and TRBJ2-7; a weak D match, TRBD1 (6 bases). Germline V gene sequence: CDR1 MDHEN, CDR2 SYDVKM. V lost 5 bases and J 4 bases, leaving 12 bases between the germline ends. This CDR3 has 13 residues. The DNA of the CDR3 is TGTGCCAGCAGTAAAACAGGGTTTTACGAGCAGTACTTC. Residues: CASSKTGFYEQYF.

The V call is TRBV4-1, the J call TRBJ1-2; 9 bases are shared with TRBD1. The CDR3 spans 15 residues. V lost 4 bases, J lost 4 bases, and 7 bases stayed unmatched. Germline V gene data show CDR1 as MGHRA and CDR2 as YSYEKL. CDR3 sequence (DNA): TGCGCCAGCAGCCTAACCCGGGACAGGGCCTATGGCTACACCTTC. Its protein product is CASSLTRDRAYGYTF.

V and J are TRBV30 and TRBJ2-2; D remains ambiguous. The V end lost 0 bases, the J end lost 4 bases, and 6 bases lay between the germline ends. CDR1 GTSNPN and CDR2 SVGIG come from the germline V gene (reference sequence). The CDR3 loop spans 13 amino acids. The CDR3 nucleotides read TGTGCCTGGAGTGTGATCGGCACCGGGGAGCTGTTTTTT. Its protein is CAWSVIGTGELFF.

This clone occurred once. The chain joins TRBV5-1 to TRBJ2-7; TRBD1 agrees at 9 bases. CDR1 SGHRS and CDR2 YFSETQ come from the germline V gene. CDR3 length: 14 residues. Trimming took 4 bases from V and 3 from J; bases not matched to a gene: 5. The DNA of the CDR3 is TGCGCCAGCAGCCCGGGACAGGGCGACTACGAGCAGTACTTC. It codes for CASSPGQGDYEQYF.

This clone was seen only once. The chain uses TRBV19 and TRBJ2-2, with TRBD2 matching 12 bases. CDR3 length equals 17 residues. V gave up 6 bases and J gave up 3 bases; unmatched junction bases: 8. The germline CDR1 and CDR2 sequences are LNHDA and SQIVND (reference sequence). CDR3: CASRHTSGRFDTGELFF. The CDR3 coding sequence is TGTGCCAGTAGACATACTAGCGGGAGGTTTGACACCGGGGAGCTGTTTTTT.

J is TRBJ1-3 and V is TRBV7-3, with D unresolved. The V gene's germline CDR1 is SGHTA and CDR2 FQGTGA. Trimming took 2 bases from V and 1 from J, leaving 3 bases between them. The CDR3 is 13 amino acids. CDR3 sequence reads: CASSLQSGNTIYF. The CDR3 nucleotides read TGTGCCAGCAGCTTACAGTCTGGAAACACCATATATTTT.

This chain uses TRBV19 with TRBJ1-5; D is perhaps TRBD1 (5 bases). The CDR3 runs 13 residues. CDR1 is LNHDA and CDR2 is SQIVND in the germline V gene (reference sequence). With 5 bases removed from V and 7 bases from J, the gap between germline ends came to 12 bases. The CDR3 bases are TGTGCCAGTAGTCGTCAGGGAGGACAGCCCCAGCATTTT. Its protein is CASSRQGGQPQHF.

This clone was counted only a few times. This chain joins TRBV5-1 and TRBJ2-5; 8 bases match TRBD1. The junction had 13 bases not matched to a gene; V was cut back by 8 bases and J by 1 base. The CDR3 runs to 16 residues. Germline lookup yields CDR1 SGHRS and CDR2 YFSETQ. In nucleotides, the CDR3 is TGCGCCAGTATGGACAGGGCAAGTTGGAGCCAAGAGACCCAGTACTTC. Translated: CASMDRASWSQETQYF.

J is TRBJ1-4 and V is TRBV2, with 9 bases that match TRBD1. The germline gives CDR1 SNHLY, CDR2 FYNNEI. The CDR3 length is 15 residues. V was pared by 5 bases and J by 8 bases, with 9 bases of the junction left unmatched. CDR3 region: CASSPNRGLQEKLFF. CDR3 sequence (DNA): TGTGCCAGCAGTCCTAACAGGGGGCTCCAAGAAAAACTGTTTTTT.

The V gene is TRBV6-4, the J gene TRBJ1-1; D is uncertain. The CDR3 sequence is 13 residues long. V was trimmed by 6 bases and J by 0 bases, leaving 8 bases between them. Per germline, CDR1 MRHNA and CDR2 SNTAGT. In DNA, the CDR3 is TGTGCCAGCAGCCGTGAGGTGAACACTGAAGCTTTCTTT. Amino acid sequence: CASSREVNTEAFF.

The chain uses TRBV10-3 and TRBJ1-5, with TRBD1 matching over 11 bases. CDR1 and CDR2 from the germline V gene are ENHRY and SYGVKD. The CDR3 runs 16 residues. V shed 9 bases and J 0 bases; nucleotides not matched to a gene: 7. The DNA for the CDR3 is TGTGCCATACGGGACAGGGGGGGATATAGCAATCAGCCCCAGCATTTT. It translates to CAIRDRGGYSNQPQHF.

The chain employs TRBV27 and TRBJ2-7; weak D call: TRBD1 (5 bases). Per germline, CDR1 MNHEY and CDR2 SMNVEV (reference sequence). Trimming removed 6 bases from V and 0 bases from J, with 18 bases in between. This CDR3 is built from 16 residues. The CDR3 bases are TGTGCCAGCAGCCCGCTTACAGGTTCTCCCTCCTACGAGCAGTACTTC. Its translation is CASSPLTGSPSYEQYF.

The chain combines TRBV2 with TRBJ1-1, with D perhaps TRBD1 (6 bases). Trimming cost V 5 bases and J 3 bases, with 10 bases left between them. The CDR3 totals 13 residues. CDR1 and CDR2 from the germline V gene are SNHLY and FYNNEI. The CDR3 DNA reads TGTGCCAGCAGTAACAGGGAAGACACTGAAGCTTTCTTT. It is translated as CASSNREDTEAFF.

This clone was seen more than once but under ten times. Other DNA sequences in this sample translate to the same CDR3. CDR3 sequence: CASSLSGGPYEQYF. DNA of the CDR3: TGTGCCAGCAGTTTATCTGGGGGCCCTTACGAGCAGTACTTC. The V gene is TRBV27, the J gene TRBJ2-7, with D possibly matching TRBD1 (6 bases). This CDR3 has 14 amino acids. Trimming removed 0 bases from V and 4 bases from J, with 10 bases in between. Looked up from germline, CDR1 is MNHEY and CDR2 is SMNVEV (reference sequence).

A note on this clone: This specimen includes other DNA sequences encoding the same CDR3. The CDR3 nucleotides read TGTGCCAGTAACCAGGGGAACACTGAAGCTTTCTTT. This gives the protein CASNQGNTEAFF. J is TRBJ1-1 and V is TRBV19; TRBD1 is a possible D gene (5 bases). V lost 7 bases and J 1 base, leaving 7 bases between the germline ends. Germline assignment: CDR1 LNHDA and CDR2 SQIVND (reference sequence). The CDR3 length is 12 residues.

This clone was seen only once. V is TRBV7-9 and J is TRBJ2-5; D not certain. Near its end, the DNA agrees better with TRBJ2-7, so the J call may be wrong. The CDR3 sequence is 12 residues long. Germline-derived CDR1 and CDR2 are SEHNR and FQNEAQ (reference sequence). CDR3 in amino acids: CASSLERYEQYF. The CDR3 DNA follows: TGTGCCAGCAGCTTAGAGCGCTACGAGCAGTACTTC.

This clone was counted a single time. The CDR3 DNA reads as TGTGCCAGCACCAATCAGGGGCACCCGACGCATCAGCCCCAGCATTTT. Its translation is CASTNQGHPTHQPQHF. The chain employs TRBV7-7 and TRBJ1-5, with D tentatively TRBD1 (6 bases). The V gene lost 7 bases and the J gene lost 5 bases, with 21 bases spanning the gap. The germline CDR1 and CDR2 sequences are SSHAT and FNYEAQ (reference sequence). This CDR3 is built from 16 residues. Looking up the rest from reference TRBV7-7 and TRBJ1-5 gives the full variable domain: GAGVSQSPRYKVTKRGQDVTLRCDPISSHATLYWYQQALGQGPEFLTYFNYEAQPDKSGLPSDRFSAERPEGSISTLTIQRTEQRDSAMYRCASTNQGHPTHQPQHFGDGTRLSIL.

The genes are TRBV10-3 and TRBJ1-5; 9 nucleotides match TRBD1. The trim removed 0 bases at V and 2 bases at J, leaving 5 bases unmatched. This CDR3 region has 17 residues. The germline V gene encodes CDR1 ENHRY and CDR2 SYGVKD. DNA of the CDR3: TGTGCCATCAGTGAGTCTCCGGACAGGGGTGGCAATCAGCCCCAGCATTTT. This sequence encodes CAISESPDRGGNQPQHF.

The chain employs TRBV14 and TRBJ2-5, with TRBD2 matching 10 bases. V gave up 5 bases and J gave up 6 bases; unmatched junction bases: 3. CDR3 size: 13 residues. The germline gives CDR1 SGHDN, CDR2 FVKESK. CDR3 amino acids: CASSLAGGKTQYF. CDR3 in DNA: TGTGCCAGCAGCTTAGCGGGAGGAAAGACCCAGTACTTC.

The chain uses TRBV15 and TRBJ1-2; no clear D gene. The germline V and J ends were trimmed by 3 bases and 1 base, with 12 bases remaining between them. Germline CDR1 LNHNV, CDR2 YYDKDF (reference sequence). The CDR3 covers 15 residues. CDR3 loop: CATSSRQSLNYGYTF. CDR3 nucleotide sequence: TGTGCCACCAGCAGCCGACAATCCCTTAACTATGGCTACACCTTC.

The chain carries TRBV27 and TRBJ2-7; 8 bases align to TRBD2. CDR1 MNHEY and CDR2 SMNVEV come from the germline V gene (reference sequence). V trimming: 7 bases; J trimming: 2 bases; junction bases outside the gene matches: 4. The CDR3 length is 13 residues. CDR3 coding DNA: TGTGCCAGCACTAGCGGGCTACCCTACGAGCAGTACTTC. It specifies CASTSGLPYEQYF.

CDR3 loop: CASSGGTANYNEQFF. CDR3 nucleotides: TGTGCCAGCAGTGGTGGGACAGCGAACTACAATGAGCAGTTCTTC. The chain recombines TRBV6-1 with TRBJ2-1; 7 bases map to TRBD1. Germline trimming cut 4 bases from V and 3 bases from J; bases unmatched to any gene: 6. The CDR3 covers 15 residues. Germline V CDR1 and CDR2: MNHNS, SASEGT.

The gene calls are TRBV19 and TRBJ2-5, with TRBD2 as a possible D gene (5 bases). Germline CDR1 is LNHDA and CDR2 is SQIVND (reference sequence). V lost 10 bases and J 6 bases, leaving 15 bases between the germline ends. The CDR3 extends over 12 amino acids. The CDR3 DNA is TGTGCCAAAAAGCGGTCCGTGCAGACCCAGTACTTC. This encodes CAKKRSVQTQYF. Full variable domain (remainder filled in from reference TRBV19 and TRBJ2-5): DGGITQSPKYLFRKEGQNVTLSCEQNLNHDAMYWYRQDPGQGLRLIYYSQIVNDFQKGDIAEGYSVSREKKESFPLTVTSAQKNPTAFYLCAKKRSVQTQYFGPGTRLLVL.

The chain recombines TRBV6-5 with TRBJ2-7; 9 bases are shared with TRBD2. The germline gives CDR1 MNHEY, CDR2 SVGAGI. This CDR3 spans 15 amino acids. The V and J ends lost 4 bases and 5 bases, in that order; junction bases with no gene match: 9. This CDR3 is CASSLSGRKIDEQYF. In DNA, the CDR3 is TGTGCCAGCAGTTTGAGCGGGAGGAAAATAGACGAGCAGTACTTC.

In this sample, this clone turned up a few times. This sequence joins TRBV10-2 and TRBJ2-7; D might be TRBD1 (6 bases). CDR1 WSHSY and CDR2 SAAADI come from the germline V gene. The CDR3 has 11 residues. V was cut by 8 bases and J by 4 bases, with 9 bases left in between. The CDR3 DNA is TGCGCCAGCCAGGGGCAGTACGAGCAGTACTTC. Encoded protein: CASQGQYEQYF.

V is TRBV5-6 and J is TRBJ2-1; tentatively, D is TRBD1 (6 bases). The CDR3 totals 15 residues. Deletions cut 2 bases from V and 8 bases from J, with 17 bases between. Per germline, CDR1 SGHDT and CDR2 YYEEEE. The CDR3, as DNA: TGTGCCAGCAGCTTAACTCAGGGGAATAGGGATGAGCAGTTCTTC. Encoded protein: CASSLTQGNRDEQFF.

With regard to this clone: Other DNA sequences in this sample translate to the same CDR3. The chain employs TRBV7-8 and TRBJ1-6, with 7 nucleotides matching TRBD1. V dropped 3 bases and J dropped 4; count of bases not matched to a gene: 3. The CDR3 extends over 15 amino acids. Per the germline V gene, CDR1 is SGHVS and CDR2 is FQNEAQ. The CDR3 DNA is TGTGCCAGCAGCTTTGAGACAGGGTATAATTCACCCCTCCACTTT. As protein: CASSFETGYNSPLHF.

V gene TRBV18 combines with J gene TRBJ2-1; 8 nucleotides align to TRBD2. Germline trimming cut 0 bases from V and 7 bases from J; bases unmatched to any gene: 5. The germline V gene encodes CDR1 KGHSH and CDR2 LQKENI. The CDR3 covers 15 residues. The CDR3 protein is CASSPPRGGRNEQFF. In DNA, the CDR3 is TGTGCCAGCTCACCACCACGGGGGGGCAGAAATGAGCAGTTCTTC.

This chain links TRBV6-6 with TRBJ1-1, with 7 nucleotides matching TRBD1. Unmatched junction bases numbered 8, after V lost 6 bases and J lost 4 bases. CDR3 length: 14 amino acids. Germline CDR1 reads MNHNY; CDR2 reads SVGAGI (reference sequence). The CDR3 loop is CASREQGMGTEAFF. CDR3 DNA sequence: TGTGCCAGCAGAGAACAGGGGATGGGCACTGAAGCTTTCTTT.

This chain uses TRBV21-1 with TRBJ2-5; TRBD2, the table's D call, was not compared with the DNA. TRBV21-1 is tagged as a pseudogene. There are 14 residues in the CDR3. The CDR3 spells CASSKVKSRETQYF. In DNA form, the CDR3 reads TGTGCCAGCAGCAAAGTGAAGAGCCGAGAGACCCAGTACTTC.

The chain uses TRBV5-4 and TRBJ2-5, with TRBD2 identical over 13 bases. Germline CDR1 SGHNT, CDR2 YYREEE (reference sequence). With V trimmed by 4 bases and J by 4 bases, 7 bases remained unmatched. The CDR3 has 16 amino acids. Here the CDR3 DNA reads TGTGCCAGCAGCAGACAGGGACTAGCGGGGTCAGAGACCCAGTACTTC. Translation: CASSRQGLAGSETQYF.